This is a list of T cell receptor beta chains from one sample in a study of blood T cell repertoires in COVID-19. Some clones are missing from TCRdb's copy, which holds only in-frame ones; the method was immunoSEQ multiplex PCR. The sample holds roughly 300,000 clones, around 82% seen once. Sequencing input: peripheral blood. The receptors come from a woman aged 45-59 years with acute or convalescent COVID-19. Each CDR3 is given with its conserved first and last residue. D genes are given only for firm matches. The size field is filled for only some rows; it gives once, few, many or a size class.

>TRBD2|TRBV30|-|TRBJ2-1
CAWSVNSGSCFF
TGTGCCTGGAGTGTTAATAGCGGGAGTTGTTTCTTC
>-|TRBV12-3/TRBV12-4|-|TRBJ1-2
CASSGRQTYGYTF
TGTGCCAGCAGTGGGAGACAAACCTATGGCTACACCTTC
>TRBD1|TRBV2|once|TRBJ2-1
CASSVDRGHVEQFF
TGTGCCAGCAGTGTTGACAGGGGGCATGTTGAGCAGTTCTTC
>-|TRBV2|-|TRBJ1-1
CASSTTPYTEAFF
TGTGCCAGCAGTACAACGCCATACACTGAAGCTTTCTTT
>-|TRBV2|-|TRBJ2-1
CASKTGDNNEQFF
TGTGCCAGCAAAACAGGCGATAACAATGAGCAGTTCTTC
>-|TRBV7-9|-|TRBJ1-5
CASSLDGQPQHF
TGTGCCAGCAGCTTAGACGGTCAGCCCCAGCATTTT
>-|TRBV5-4|few|TRBJ1-1
CASSLGSKRHTEAFF
TGTGCCAGCAGCTTGGGGAGTAAGAGACACACTGAAGCTTTCTTT
>-|TRBV19|-|TRBJ1-2
CASKETGAYFFYGYTF
TGTGCCAGTAAAGAGACAGGAGCCTACTTTTTCTATGGCTACACCTTC
>-|TRBV18|many|TRBJ2-1
CASSALVGEQFF
TGTGCCAGCTCTGCCCTAGTAGGTGAGCAGTTCTTC
>-|TRBV5-1|-|TRBJ1-6
CASSLVSGENSPLHF
TGCGCCAGCAGCTTGGTTTCAGGGGAGAATTCACCCCTCCACTTT
>TRBD2|TRBV7-2|few|TRBJ2-5
CASRVAGGQETQYF
TGTGCCAGCAGGGTAGCGGGAGGCCAAGAGACCCAGTACTTC
>-|TRBV14|once|TRBJ1-3
CASSQVGPGHPTNTIYF
TGTGCCAGCAGCCAAGTCGGGCCGGGACATCCCACAAACACCATATATTTT
>TRBD1|TRBV5-1|-|TRBJ1-1
CASSLSGTAFEAFF
TGCGCCAGCAGTCTTTCCGGGACAGCCTTCGAAGCTTTCTTT
>TRBD2|TRBV24-1|-|TRBJ2-1
CATIGGVNNEQFF
TGTGCCACCATCGGGGGGGTAAACAATGAGCAGTTCTTC
>-|TRBV21-1|-|TRBJ1-5
CASSARQGAVNQPQHF
TGTGCCAGCAGCGCTCGACAGGGGGCTGTTAATCAGCCCCAGCATTTT
>-|TRBV19|-|TRBJ2-1
CASSFFSSYNEQFF
TGTGCCAGTAGTTTCTTCAGCTCCTACAATGAGCAGTTCTTC
>TRBD2|TRBV4-1|once|TRBJ2-1
CASSQVLASGYNEQFF
TGCGCCAGCAGCCAAGTACTCGCTAGCGGGTACAATGAGCAGTTCTTC
>TRBD1|TRBV4-2|-|TRBJ1-1
CASSRLDRGPMNTEAFF
TGTGCCAGCAGCCGCCTCGACAGGGGGCCTATGAACACTGAAGCTTTCTTT
>-|TRBV6-5|-|TRBJ2-3
CASSFGATDTQYF
TGTGCCAGCAGTTTCGGAGCCACAGATACGCAGTATTTT
>-|TRBV7-3|-|TRBJ2-1
CASSLRPGYNEQFF
TGTGCCAGCAGCTTGAGGCCGGGCTACAATGAGCAGTTCTTC
>TRBD2|TRBV7-2|-|TRBJ2-3
CASSSGLAGSTDTQYF
TGTGCCAGCAGCTCGGGACTAGCGGGGAGCACAGATACGCAGTATTTT
>TRBD2|TRBV30|-|TRBJ2-2
CAWTPFGLAGGTNTGELFF
TGTGCCTGGACCCCTTTCGGACTAGCGGGGGGTACGAACACCGGGGAGCTGTTTTTT
>-|TRBV3-1/TRBV3-2|few|TRBJ1-2
CASISPGYGYTF
TGTGCCAGCATCTCCCCGGGGTATGGCTACACCTTC
>-|TRBV7-9|-|TRBJ1-1
CASSFQGKDTEAFF
TGTGCCAGCAGCTTTCAGGGGAAGGACACTGAAGCTTTCTTT
>TRBD2|TRBV6-5|-|TRBJ2-7
CASSLMGRAYEQYF
TGTGCCAGCAGTTTGATGGGGAGGGCCTACGAGCAGTACTTC
>TRBD1|TRBV7-3|-|TRBJ2-7
CASSLGRGTEQYF
TGTGCCAGCAGCTTAGGCAGGGGGACCGAGCAGTACTTC
>-|TRBV4-2|-|TRBJ1-2
CASSQDTYGDYTF
TGTGCCAGCAGCCAAGATACTTATGGTGACTACACCTTC
>-|TRBV4-3|once|TRBJ2-1
CASSTPGGEQFF
TGCGCCAGCAGTACCCCGGGCGGGGAGCAGTTCTTC
>TRBD1|TRBV6-5|-|TRBJ1-4
CASSSPTGGSEKLFF
TGTGCCAGCAGTTCCCCGACAGGGGGCTCCGAAAAACTGTTTTTT
>TRBD2|TRBV9|-|TRBJ2-7
CASSVGSSGNEQYF
TGTGCCAGCAGCGTAGGGAGTAGCGGGAACGAGCAGTACTTC
>TRBD1|TRBV2|-|TRBJ1-5
CASRATGYSNQPQHF
TGTGCCAGCAGGGCGACAGGGTATAGCAATCAGCCCCAGCATTTT
>-|TRBV21-1|-|TRBJ1-2
CASIYPGTKSNYGYTF
TGTGCCAGCATTTACCCGGGGACAAAATCTAACTATGGCTACACCTTC
>-|TRBV6-5|once|TRBJ1-1
CASSRAETEAFF
TGTGCCAGCAGCAGGGCGGAAACTGAAGCTTTCTTT
>TRBD2|TRBV4-1|-|TRBJ2-1
CASSRLAGGGLYNEQFF
TGCGCCAGCAGCCGATTAGCGGGAGGGGGCCTCTACAATGAGCAGTTCTTC
>-|TRBV29-1|once|TRBJ2-5
CSVDGGDYQETQYF
TGCAGCGTTGATGGAGGAGACTACCAAGAGACCCAGTACTTC
>-|TRBV7-9|-|TRBJ1-2
CASSLEVGTGPNYGYTF
TGTGCCAGCAGCTTAGAGGTCGGAACAGGGCCCAACTATGGCTACACCTTC
>TRBD2|TRBV6-5|-|TRBJ2-3
CASRGLVGSTDTQYF
TGTGCCAGCAGGGGACTAGTAGGTAGCACAGATACGCAGTATTTT
>-|TRBV19|-|TRBJ1-2
CASTVGVTNYGYTF
TGTGCCAGTACGGTCGGGGTCACTAACTATGGCTACACCTTC
>TRBD1|TRBV13|once|TRBJ1-1
CASSSNGQGWGTEAFF
TGTGCCAGCAGCTCCAATGGACAGGGATGGGGCACTGAAGCTTTCTTT
>-|TRBV5-1|-|TRBJ1-2
CASRGHDTMNVSNYGYTF
TGCGCCAGCAGGGGGCATGACACCATGAACGTTTCCAACTATGGCTACACCTTC
>TRBD2|TRBV7-4|-|TRBJ2-7
CASSPQRTSGSYEQYF
TGTGCCAGCAGCCCCCAAAGGACTAGCGGGTCTTACGAGCAGTACTTC
>-|TRBV30|few|TRBJ1-6
CAWSVRESSPLHF
TGTGCCTGGAGTGTACGTGAGAGTTCACCCCTCCACTTT
>-|TRBV29-1|once|TRBJ2-2
CSVGYFRNTGELFF
TGCAGCGTTGGGTACTTTCGGAACACCGGGGAGCTGTTTTTT
>TRBD2|TRBV10-3|-|TRBJ2-5
CAAMPAGGRGGTQYF
TGTGCCGCGATGCCAGCGGGGGGCCGCGGGGGGACCCAGTACTTC
>-|TRBV2|-|TRBJ2-1
CASSSLTDNNEQFF
TGTGCCAGCAGTTCACTGACAGATAACAATGAGCAGTTCTTC
>TRBD2|TRBV6-1|once|TRBJ2-1
CASSENLAGPYNEQFF
TGTGCCAGCAGTGAAAATCTAGCGGGTCCCTACAATGAGCAGTTCTTC
>-|TRBV5-1|-|TRBJ2-1
CASSLGLALGSYNEQFF
TGCGCCAGCAGCTTGGGGCTAGCGTTAGGCTCCTACAATGAGCAGTTCTTC
>TRBD1|TRBV18|few|TRBJ1-1
CASSGQGDSTEAFF
TGTGCCAGCTCGGGACAGGGCGACAGCACTGAAGCTTTCTTT
>-|TRBV2|few|TRBJ1-4
CASHGQLNEKLFF
TGTGCCAGCCACGGACAGCTTAATGAAAAACTGTTTTTT
>TRBD2|TRBV19|-|TRBJ2-7
CASSIGLAGPYEQYF
TGTGCCAGTAGTATCGGTCTAGCGGGCCCCTACGAGCAGTACTTC
>TRBD1|TRBV6-4|-|TRBJ1-6
CASSEADRGRSPLHF
TGTGCCAGCAGTGAGGCGGACAGGGGAAGGTCACCCCTCCACTTT
>-|TRBV7-2|-|TRBJ2-1
CASSLSGPRNEQFF
TGTGCCAGCAGCTTAAGCGGGCCTCGCAATGAGCAGTTCTTC